These 30 T cell receptor beta chains were sequenced from one sample in a study of cytomegalovirus exposure and HLA in healthy donors. The primer mix had 60 Vbeta and 13 Jbeta primers. Assay used: immunoSEQ multiplex PCR; TCRdb lists only in-frame clones, some missing. Seen here are 110,000 to 150,000 clones, roughly 80% observed once, and the top ten hold approximately 4%. Sequencing was carried out using PBMCs. These receptors were collected from a woman in her forties in good health and CMV-seropositive.

The J gene is TRBJ1-1, the V gene TRBV6-1; 10 nucleotides align to TRBD1. Germline values: CDR1 MNHNS, CDR2 SASEGT. Trimming cost V 6 bases and J 2 bases; bases outside gene matches: 3. This CDR3 is built from 14 residues. The DNA of the CDR3 is TGTGCCAGCAGCCGGGACAGGGGTAACACTGAAGCTTTCTTT. Protein: CASSRDRGNTEAFF.

This chain uses TRBV2 with TRBJ2-7, with 9 bases matching TRBD2. J was trimmed by 3 bases and V by 2 bases; bases with no gene match: 5. Germline-derived CDR1 and CDR2 are SNHLY and FYNNEI. The CDR3 contains 15 residues. For the CDR3, the DNA is TGTGCCAGCAGTGAACGGGCGGGAGGGATCTACGAGCAGTACTTC. It is translated as CASSERAGGIYEQYF.

The genes are TRBV2 and TRBJ2-3; D is perhaps TRBD2 (5 bases). V lost 6 bases and J 0 bases, leaving 10 bases between the germline ends. Germline V gene sequence: CDR1 SNHLY, CDR2 FYNNEI. The CDR3 length is 14 residues. The CDR3: CASRSLASTDTQYF. CDR3 nucleotides: TGTGCCAGCAGGAGTCTAGCTAGCACAGATACGCAGTATTTT. The complete variable domain, with remaining parts taken from reference TRBV2 and TRBJ2-3, reads EPEVTQTPSHQVTQMGQEVILRCVPISNHLYFYWYRQILGQKVEFLVSFYNNEISEKSEIFDDQFSVERPDGSNFTLKIRSTKLEDSAMYFCASRSLASTDTQYFGPGTRLTVL.

This sequence joins TRBV29-1 and TRBJ2-7, with 14 nucleotides matching TRBD2. Germline CDR1 reads SQVTM; CDR2 reads ANQGSEA. Trimming cost V 2 bases and J 3 bases; bases outside gene matches: 15. CDR3 size: 19 residues. The CDR3 region has the DNA TGCAGCGTTGAACAGATTCTTAGGACTAGCGGGAGGCCCCGCTACGAGCAGTACTTC. Residues: CSVEQILRTSGRPRYEQYF.

This rearrangement joins TRBV7-2 to TRBJ1-1, with a possible D match to TRBD1 (6 bases). V was trimmed by 4 bases and J by 10 bases, leaving 19 bases between them. Germline-derived CDR1 and CDR2 are SGHTA and FQGNSA. The CDR3 runs 14 residues. In nucleotides, the CDR3 is TGTGCCAGCAGCTCCCTGATAGGGGGGGCGGCAGCTTTCTTT. Its translation: CASSSLIGGAAAFF.

This clone appeared a few times. The chain couples TRBV28 to TRBJ1-6; TRBD1 agrees at 7 bases. The CDR3 totals 14 residues. The junction had 7 bases not matched to a gene; V was cut back by 4 bases and J by 10 bases. Germline V gene sequence: CDR1 MDHEN, CDR2 SYDVKM. The CDR3 spells CASSYPTGNSPLHF. The CDR3 DNA follows: TGTGCCAGCAGTTACCCGACAGGGAACTCACCCCTCCACTTT.

The CDR3 region has the DNA TGTGCCCGACCGGGGGGACCCCAAGAGACCCAGTACTTC. This gives the protein CARPGGPQETQYF. The V and J genes are TRBV28 and TRBJ2-5, with 7 bases fitting TRBD2. The length of the CDR3 is 13 residues. With V trimmed by 11 bases and J by 1 base, 7 bases remained unmatched. In germline, CDR1 is MDHEN, CDR2 SYDVKM.

Only one count was recorded for this clone. The chain uses TRBV28 and TRBJ1-5; tentative D call: TRBD1 (6 bases). CDR3 size: 14 residues. Trimming shortened V by 6 bases and J by 3 bases, and 12 bases separated the two germline ends. CDR1 MDHEN and CDR2 SYDVKM come from the germline V gene. The CDR3 protein is CASRKGQFNQPQHF. For the CDR3, the DNA is TGTGCCAGCAGAAAAGGACAGTTCAATCAGCCCCAGCATTTT.

The V and J genes are TRBV6-6 and TRBJ2-5, with 9 bases fitting TRBD1. The J call is in doubt because the DNA end fits TRBJ2-7 better. Germline-derived CDR1 and CDR2 are MNHNY and SVGAGI (reference sequence). The CDR3 length is 14 residues. Here the CDR3 reads CASSLQGADYEQYF. CDR3 DNA: TGTGCCAGCAGCCTACAGGGGGCAGACTACGAGCAGTACTTC.

The J gene is TRBJ2-1, the V gene TRBV25-1, with D maybe TRBD2 (6 bases). There are 15 residues in the CDR3. The germline gives CDR1 MGHDK, CDR2 SYGVNS. Trimming cost V 4 bases and J 2 bases, with 12 bases left between them. CDR3 protein: CASSAEGLPYNEQFF. In DNA form, the CDR3 reads TGTGCCAGCAGTGCCGAGGGACTTCCCTACAATGAGCAGTTCTTC. Full variable domain (missing parts from reference TRBV25-1 and TRBJ2-1): EADIYQTPRYLVIGTGKKITLECSQTMGHDKMYWYQQDPGMELHLIHYSYGVNSTEKGDLSSESTVSRIRTEHFPLTLESARPSHTSQYLCASSAEGLPYNEQFFGPGTRLTVL.

This clone has just a few counts. The chain is built from TRBV27 and TRBJ2-5; tentatively, D is TRBD1 (6 bases). The V gene's germline CDR1 is MNHEY and CDR2 SMNVEV (reference sequence). The CDR3 runs 13 residues. V lost 5 bases, J lost 5 bases, and 12 bases lay in between. CDR3 protein: CASSTYRVETQYF. The DNA of the CDR3 is TGTGCCAGCAGTACCTACAGGGTTGAGACCCAGTACTTC.

This chain connects TRBV6-1 to TRBJ2-1, with D unresolved. In germline, CDR1 is MNHNS, CDR2 SASEGT. The CDR3 extends over 15 amino acids. V lost 0 bases and J 7 bases, leaving 13 bases between the germline ends. The CDR3 DNA sequence: TGTGCCAGCAGTGAAGCATCCACTCTTAGTAATGAGCAGTTCTTC. Encoded protein: CASSEASTLSNEQFF.

This chain uses TRBV5-1 with TRBJ1-2; 7 bases line up with TRBD1. V shed 2 bases, J shed 3 bases, and the junction held 4 bases outside the gene matches. The V gene's germline CDR1 is SGHRS and CDR2 YFSETQ. This CDR3 region has 14 residues. The CDR3 DNA reads as TGCGCCAGCAGCTTCGACAGGGTCGACTATGGCTACACCTTC. Its protein is CASSFDRVDYGYTF.

This sequence joins TRBV5-5 and TRBJ2-3, with 10 bases aligning to TRBD1. This CDR3 region has 16 residues. The V and J ends lost 3 bases and 3 bases, in that order; junction bases with no gene match: 7. Per the germline V gene, CDR1 is SGHKS and CDR2 is YYEKEE (reference sequence). The DNA for the CDR3 is TGTGCCAGCAGCTCGGACAGGGGGTCTTTGACAGATACGCAGTATTTT. It is translated as CASSSDRGSLTDTQYF.

The rearrangement joins TRBV5-1 to TRBJ2-2; 8 bases align to TRBD1. This CDR3 is 15 amino acids long. J lost 4 bases, V lost 5 bases, and 7 bases had no gene match. Per the germline V gene, CDR1 is SGHRS and CDR2 is YFSETQ. The CDR3: CASRVGQDFTGELFF. The CDR3, as DNA: TGCGCCAGCAGGGTGGGACAGGACTTCACCGGGGAGCTGTTTTTT. Complete variable domain (other parts from reference TRBV5-1 and TRBJ2-2): KAGVTQTPRYLIKTRGQQVTLSCSPISGHRSVSWYQQTPGQGLQFLFEYFSETQRNKGNFPGRFSGRQFSNSRSEMNVSTLELGDSALYLCASRVGQDFTGELFFGEGSRLTVL.

This chain connects TRBV7-2 to TRBJ2-5, with TRBD2 as a possible D gene (5 bases). Germline loops: CDR1 SGHTA, CDR2 FQGNSA. The V end was cut by 5 bases, the J end by 7 bases, with 17 bases between. The CDR3 extends over 14 amino acids. Written as DNA, the CDR3 is TGTGCCAGCAGCCCCGGACTTTCCGGGGTGACCCAGTACTTC. Its protein is CASSPGLSGVTQYF.

The chain uses TRBV5-6 and TRBJ2-1, with TRBD1 matching over 11 bases. After removal of 0 bases from V and 3 bases from J, the junction contained 2 bases not matched to a gene. The CDR3 is 16 amino acids. The germline V gene encodes CDR1 SGHDT and CDR2 YYEEEE. This chain's CDR3 is CASSLGGTGGYNEQFF. DNA of the CDR3: TGTGCCAGCAGCTTGGGGGGGACAGGGGGCTACAATGAGCAGTTCTTC.

On this clone: One end of the junction does not line up with germline, which may come from a read error. The gene calls are TRBV7-7 and TRBJ1-1; 7 bases are shared with TRBD1. This CDR3 contains 15 residues. The germline V gene has CDR1 SSHAT and CDR2 FNYEAQ (reference sequence). The CDR3 coding sequence is TGTGCTAGCAGCTTAAAGCAGGGGGAAGACACTGAAGCTTTCTTT. It yields the protein CASSLKQGEDTEAFF.

This clone showed up just once. The chain is built from TRBV19 and TRBJ2-1, with 9 bases aligning to TRBD1. The CDR3 sequence is 15 residues long. V lost 7 bases, J lost 5 bases, and 9 bases stayed unmatched. Germline V gene lookup returns CDR1 LNHDA and CDR2 SQIVND (reference sequence). The CDR3 loop is CASNTGTGSDNEQFF. CDR3 sequence (DNA): TGTGCCAGTAATACCGGGACAGGGAGCGACAATGAGCAGTTCTTC.

This chain connects TRBV28 to TRBJ2-5; possibly TRBD2 for D (6 bases). The CDR3 length is 18 residues. The germline V gene has CDR1 MDHEN and CDR2 SYDVKM. V was trimmed by 7 bases and J by 5 bases, leaving 29 bases between them. CDR3 loop: CASTAGEVEGSRGETQYF. CDR3 nucleotides: TGTGCCAGCACAGCTGGCGAGGTGGAGGGATCCCGGGGGGAGACCCAGTACTTC.

The chain couples TRBV18 to TRBJ1-1; D gene unclear. The ends were cut back, 3 bases at V and 4 bases at J, with 12 bases in the middle. Germline lookup yields CDR1 KGHSH and CDR2 LQKENI. The CDR3 extends over 14 amino acids. The CDR3, as DNA: TGTGCCAGCTCACCTTTGGCGGATGGCACTGAAGCTTTCTTT. This codes for CASSPLADGTEAFF.

For this clone: A junction end diverges from the germline sequence, so it may reflect a read error. This chain joins TRBV7-9 and TRBJ1-1; D unresolved. The CDR3 length is 13 residues. The germline CDR1 and CDR2 sequences are SEHNR and FQNEAQ (reference sequence). CDR3 in DNA: TGTTCCAGCAGCTTAGCTGCGGGAGTTGAAGCTTTCTTT. This translates into CSSSLAAGVEAFF.

The rearrangement uses TRBV6-5 and TRBJ2-5; D possibly corresponds to TRBD2 (5 bases). This CDR3 comprises 14 residues. The ends were cut back, 2 bases at V and 5 bases at J, with 12 bases in the middle. Germline V gene lookup returns CDR1 MNHEY and CDR2 SVGAGI. The CDR3 reads CASSYGSGGETQYF. In DNA, the CDR3 is TGTGCCAGCAGTTACGGCAGTGGCGGGGAGACCCAGTACTTC.

This chain connects TRBV5-4 to TRBJ2-7; D possibly corresponds to TRBD1 (6 bases). CDR1 is SGHNT and CDR2 is YYREEE in the germline V gene (reference sequence). This CDR3 is built from 13 residues. V dropped 7 bases and J dropped 7 bases, with 18 bases sitting between them. In DNA, the CDR3 is TGTGCCAGCTCCCGGGCAGGGGCGGTAGAGCAGTACTTC. It translates to CASSRAGAVEQYF.

V is TRBV7-9 and J is TRBJ2-5; TRBD1 aligns across 8 bases. Judging by the DNA end, TRBJ2-7 fits better; the J call may be wrong. Germline CDR1 is SEHNR and CDR2 is FQNEAQ (reference sequence). The CDR3 consists of 15 residues. This chain's CDR3 is CASSYRRGRDDEQYF. CDR3 nucleotides: TGTGCCAGCAGTTATCGCAGGGGGCGCGACGACGAGCAGTACTTC.

The chain recombines TRBV11-2 with TRBJ2-7, with 8 bases fitting TRBD1. The CDR3 is 15 amino acids. Per the germline V gene, CDR1 is SGHAT and CDR2 is FQNNGV. V lost 1 base, J lost 5 bases, and 7 bases stayed unmatched. The CDR3 is CASSLVQGASNEQYF. CDR3 DNA sequence: TGTGCCAGCAGCTTAGTCCAGGGGGCATCGAACGAGCAGTACTTC.

This chain uses TRBV4-1 with TRBJ2-3, with TRBD2 matching 9 bases. V lost 4 bases and J lost 3; bases outside the gene matches: 14. The germline CDR1 and CDR2 sequences are MGHRA and YSYEKL. The CDR3 consists of 18 residues. The CDR3 region is CASSRRGPSGVRTDTQYF. The CDR3 coding sequence is TGCGCCAGCAGCCGAAGAGGGCCTAGCGGGGTAAGGACAGATACGCAGTATTTT.

The CDR3, as DNA: TGCGCCAGCAGTTCAGACACCGGGGAGCTGTTTTTT. Translating gives CASSSDTGELFF. The chain recombines TRBV5-1 with TRBJ2-2, with no clear D. V lost 5 bases and J lost 3, with 5 bases in between. This CDR3 is built from 12 residues. Germline CDR1 and CDR2: SGHRS and YFSETQ. Looking up the rest from reference TRBV5-1 and TRBJ2-2 gives the full variable domain: KAGVTQTPRYLIKTRGQQVTLSCSPISGHRSVSWYQQTPGQGLQFLFEYFSETQRNKGNFPGRFSGRQFSNSRSEMNVSTLELGDSALYLCASSSDTGELFFGEGSRLTVL.

J is TRBJ2-5 and V is TRBV10-3, with 7 bases that match TRBD1. CDR1 ENHRY and CDR2 SYGVKD come from the germline V gene. The J segment lost 3 bases and the V segment lost 0 bases, leaving 7 bases of the junction unmatched. The CDR3 loop spans 16 amino acids. CDR3: CAISESNRGNKETQYF. The CDR3, as DNA: TGTGCCATCAGTGAGTCGAACAGGGGAAATAAAGAGACCCAGTACTTC.

This rearrangement joins TRBV7-9 to TRBJ2-7; 11 bases match TRBD2. The CDR3 totals 17 residues. Trimming took 1 base from V and 3 from J; bases not matched to a gene: 8. The germline gives CDR1 SEHNR, CDR2 FQNEAQ (reference sequence). The CDR3 sequence is CASSLGQGLADHYEQYF. The CDR3 region has the DNA TGTGCCAGCAGCTTAGGCCAGGGACTAGCGGACCACTACGAGCAGTACTTC.